Below are 13 T cell receptor beta chains sequenced from a single sample in a study of immune heterogeneity within non-small cell lung tumors. Bulk tumor genomic DNA was the template, and each sample received about 600 ng. Widely spaced biopsies, several per primary tumor, were obtained at surgery. Enrolled patients presented with newly diagnosed, previously untreated non-small cell lung cancer and underwent curative surgery. Multiplex PCR employing 32 V and 13 J primers generated amplicons of the TCR beta CDR3. TCRdb passed the multiplex PCR reads through MiXCR, listing each CDR3 protein once. The data contain 15,000 or so distinct CDR3 sequences, less than 35% of them singletons. The sample taken for sequencing was lung tumor tissue. The receptor set was obtained from a man in his forties with non-small cell lung cancer.

This clonotype was counted at least ten times. The genes are TRBV27 and TRBJ1-2, with 12 bases aligning to TRBD1. V trimming: 5 bases; J trimming: 7 bases; junction bases outside the gene matches: 11. Germline loops: CDR1 MNHEY, CDR2 SMNVEV (reference sequence). The CDR3 covers 16 residues. The CDR3 bases are TGTGCCAGCAGTCCGGGACAGGGGGCGCGCGGGGGTGGCTACACCTTC. It yields the protein CASSPGQGARGGGYTF.

The rearrangement uses TRBV3-1 and TRBJ2-1, with D perhaps TRBD2 (5 bases). CDR3 length: 16 amino acids. V lost 5 bases and J 4 bases, leaving 18 bases between the germline ends. The V gene's germline CDR1 is LGHDT and CDR2 YNNKEL (reference sequence). CDR3 DNA: TGTGCCAGCAGCTCCCCTTCCCAGCGGATATACAATGAGCAGTTCTTC. Amino acid sequence: CASSSPSQRIYNEQFF.

This clonotype was seen ten or more times. The V and J genes are TRBV5-6 and TRBJ1-6; no firm D call. There are 12 residues in the CDR3. Trimming shortened V by 5 bases and J by 6 bases, and 6 bases separated the two germline ends. Germline V gene sequence: CDR1 SGHDT, CDR2 YYEEEE. The CDR3: CASREGNSPLHF. CDR3 nucleotides: TGTGCCAGCAGGGAGGGTAATTCACCCCTCCACTTT.

This clonotype is medium-sized (0.01 to 0.1%). This chain links TRBV13 with TRBJ2-1, with D uncertain. This CDR3 contains 16 residues. Germline V gives CDR1 PRHDT, CDR2 FYEKMQ (reference sequence). V was clipped by 0 bases and J by 1 base, with 10 bases between them. This CDR3 is CASSLGTARSYNEQFF. In nucleotides, the CDR3 is TGTGCCAGCAGCTTAGGAACAGCTCGATCCTACAATGAGCAGTTCTTC. The complete variable domain, with remaining parts taken from reference TRBV13 and TRBJ2-1, reads AAGVIQSPRHLIKEKRETATLKCYPIPRHDTVYWYQQGPGQDPQFLISFYEKMQSDKGSIPDRFSAQQFSDYHSELNMSSLELGDSALYFCASSLGTARSYNEQFFGPGTRLTVL.

This clonotype is medium-sized. The J gene is TRBJ1-2, the V gene TRBV12-3 or TRBV12-4; D gene ambiguous. Trimming stripped 1 base from V and 0 bases from J, with 9 bases between. CDR3 length: 15 amino acids. This CDR3 is CASSLVVGSNYGYTF. CDR3 bases: TGTGCCAGCAGTTTAGTGGTAGGGTCTAACTATGGCTACACCTTC.

This clonotype was counted at least ten times. This chain connects TRBV30 to TRBJ1-2; 11 bases agree with TRBD1. Germline V gene data show CDR1 as GTSNPN and CDR2 as SVGIG (reference sequence). With V trimmed by 5 bases and J by 0 bases, 5 bases remained unmatched. The CDR3 has 15 residues. The CDR3 loop is CAWEGQGASNYGYTF. CDR3 bases: TGTGCCTGGGAAGGACAGGGGGCCTCTAACTATGGCTACACCTTC.

This clonotype was seen at least ten times. The chain combines TRBV18 with TRBJ2-7, with unresolved D. The V gene lost 3 bases and the J gene lost 5 bases, with 17 bases spanning the gap. The length of the CDR3 is 15 residues. Germline V lookup: CDR1 KGHSH, CDR2 LQKENI. Here the CDR3 DNA reads TGTGCCAGCTCACCTGGCCGTGCAGGCCTCCACGAGCAGTACTTC. The encoded protein is CASSPGRAGLHEQYF.

A remark on this clonotype: A much larger clonotype is one base distant, so this may be a read error. J is TRBJ2-7 and V is TRBV7-8; maybe TRBD2 (5 bases). Germline loops: CDR1 SGHVS, CDR2 FQNEAQ. The CDR3 is made up of 13 amino acids. CDR3 sequence reads: CARSFAVRGEQYF. The CDR3, as DNA: TGTGCCAGAAGCTTCGCCGTCCGGGGCGAGCAGTACTTC.

This clonotype was counted ten times or more. J is TRBJ1-1 and V is TRBV12-3 or TRBV12-4; D is unresolved. Trimming shortened V by 7 bases and J by 1 base, and 13 bases separated the two germline ends. The CDR3 contains 14 residues. In DNA form, the CDR3 reads TGTGCCAGCACCCGGGGAGGCTCGAACACTGAAGCTTTCTTT. Translating it yields CASTRGGSNTEAFF.

About this clonotype: A much larger clone is a single base away; this may be a read error. The genes are TRBV5-1 and TRBJ1-2; D is possibly TRBD1 (5 bases). Germline loops: CDR1 SGHRS, CDR2 YFSETQ. The V gene lost 0 bases and the J gene lost 10 bases, with 16 bases spanning the gap. This CDR3 comprises 14 residues. CDR3: CASSLERSGAVYTF. The CDR3, as DNA: TGCGCCAGCAGCTTGGAGAGGTCCGGGGCAGTCTACACCTTC.

This chain connects TRBV9 to TRBJ1-1; D call uncertain. Germline values: CDR1 SGDLS, CDR2 YYNGEE. The CDR3 totals 14 residues. V lost 4 bases and J 3 bases, leaving 13 bases between the germline ends. The CDR3 spells CASSPRAADTEAFF. CDR3 coding DNA: TGTGCCAGCAGCCCGAGGGCCGCTGACACTGAAGCTTTCTTT.

This clonotype was counted at least ten times. This rearrangement joins TRBV2 to TRBJ1-1; unclear D gene. The germline V and J ends were trimmed by 2 bases and 3 bases, with 13 bases remaining between them. CDR1 SNHLY and CDR2 FYNNEI come from the germline V gene. The CDR3 is 15 amino acids. The CDR3: CASSEWVEADTEAFF. CDR3 DNA: TGTGCCAGCAGTGAATGGGTGGAAGCGGACACTGAAGCTTTCTTT.

This clonotype was observed a single time. A read error may explain this, as a much larger clone is one base away. In this CDR3 the conserved last residue, phenylalanine or tryptophan, is missing, so a read error is likely. This chain connects TRBV6-1 to TRBJ2-6; D is undetermined. CDR1 and CDR2 from the germline V gene are MNHNS and SASEGT. V was trimmed by 2 bases and J by 4 bases, leaving 15 bases between them. The CDR3 is 17 residues long. CDR3 bases: TGTGCCAGCAGTGAAAATATGAGCCTGGACGGGGCCAACGTCCTGACTCTC. Its translation: CASSENMSLDGANVLTL.